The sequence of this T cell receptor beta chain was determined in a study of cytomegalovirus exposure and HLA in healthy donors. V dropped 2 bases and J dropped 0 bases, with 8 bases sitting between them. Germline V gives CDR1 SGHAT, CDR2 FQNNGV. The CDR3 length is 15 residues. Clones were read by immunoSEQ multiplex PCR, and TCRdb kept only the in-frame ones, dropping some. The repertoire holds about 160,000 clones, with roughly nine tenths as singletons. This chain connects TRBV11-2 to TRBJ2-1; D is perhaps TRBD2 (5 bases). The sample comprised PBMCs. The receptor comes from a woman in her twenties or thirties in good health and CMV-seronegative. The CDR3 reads CASSLSGSSYNEQFF. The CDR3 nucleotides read TGTGCCAGCAGCTTAAGTGGGAGCTCCTACAATGAGCAGTTCTTC.